The text below deals with one TCR beta chain. No antigen is known for it. These data belong to a study of T cells expressing NK-cell markers (dated by TCRdb to 2020 to 2021). For the study in its entirety: In sorted CD3+CD56+NKG2C+, CD3+CD56+NKG2C- and CD3+CD56-NKG2C+ T-cell subsets from about 8 donors, TCR beta-chain repertoires were profiled. The study sequenced eight donors, all healthy volunteers chosen at random: three men and five women. The libraries were sequenced on Illumina HiSeq 2000/2500, MiSeq or NextSeq, producing 2 x 150 bp reads. Among the eight sequenced donors, only one was HCMV-seronegative, while the other seven were HCMV-seropositive. The research as a whole found: Whether the expanded NKG2C-expressing T cell clones were specific for HCMV antigens remained unclear. In six donors, the dominant CD3+CD56+NKG2C+ clonotypes ranked among the top 10 CD8+ clonotypes, making up 1.0-7.0% of CD8+ T cells. Those dominant clonotypes were again the most abundant among CD3+CD56-NKG2C+ cells in several donors, at about 25-60.1%.

To determine HCMV serostatus, a commercial ELISA kit was used to detect HCMV-specific IgG in serum. Ficoll density gradient centrifugation was used to isolate peripheral blood mononuclear cells from blood. There are 16 amino acids in the CDR3, from cysteine to phenylalanine inclusive. Nucleotide data are not available. Sequencing instrument: Illumina HiSeq 2000. 5'RACE template switching, by which a universal primer site and unique molecular identifiers were added, was used to make TCR beta cDNA libraries. cDNA synthesis was primed from the TCR beta constant segment and was followed by two successive PCR amplification steps. In the authors' own workflow: Reads were demultiplexed and grouped by UMI with MIGEC, and clonotypes were assembled and quantified with MiTCR. To exclude erroneous sequences, only TCR cDNA sequences supported by at least two reads were retained. The tcR package was used for downstream repertoire analysis, and clonotypes were matched across fractions by CDR3 nucleotide sequence plus V segment. Antigen specificity was annotated against VDJdb with VDJmatch, allowing one amino acid substitution in CDR3. TCRdb reprocessed the reads, and each CDR3 protein sequence is entered once, without DNA. None of the V and J calls come from the authors' own analysis; TCRdb made them. For this sample, the table gives 550,000 to 600,000 distinct CDR3 sequences. The top ten clonotypes cover around 3.3% of the sample.

The V and J segments used are TRBV21-1 and TRBJ2-3; absent DNA, TCRdb's TRBD2 call cannot be checked. TRBV21-1 is recorded as a pseudogene. The receptor was derived from a man aged 18 to 29 in good health. Donor details come from another sample of the same person, matched by shared clones. The sample taken for sequencing was blood T cells: a sorted CD56 or NKG2C T cell subset, CD4+ or CD8+ T cells, or bulk PBMC T cells (not recorded which). CDR3 sequence: CASSKGTSGEADTQYF.